This T cell receptor beta chain emerged from a study of shared clonotypes between healthy human individuals (dated by TCRdb to 2018 to 2020). Notes on the research overall: Three men and a couple of women, aged 18 to 49 years, made up the cohort. Per donor, leukapheresis produced somewhere between about 0.9 and 9 billion PBMCs. To estimate repertoire size and how much clonotypes are shared between individuals, the study performed deep sequencing of blood TCR repertoires from a few healthy adults. Per donor, three plates each were used for CD4 naive and CD4 memory, two for CD8 naive, and one for CD8 memory. To increase sequencing depth and limit assay-specific biases, different laboratories used diverse techniques to prepare libraries and sequence TCR repertoires.

The research as a whole found: Larger estimated clonotype richness was generally found for naive subsets than for memory subsets. Higher generation probabilities were observed for clonotypes shared by all four sorted-subset donors than for non-shared clonotypes. Sampling was limited to blood, and TCR repertoires in tissue likely differ from TCR repertoires in blood. Roughly 5.2% of naive CD4, 3% to 4% of naive CD8, about 2.5% of memory CD4, and around 0.42% of memory CD8 clonotypes were shared across several donors. Because the study included only a small number of donors, the genetic and exposure-history diversity represented was limited. Rarefaction of sorted-subset datasets indicated incomplete sequencing despite the large sequencing depth. Pairwise subsampling indicated that sequencing depth was expected to affect the degree of clonotype sharing among donors.

Healthy HIV-negative adults with no recently reported acute infections or vaccinations were included as donors. Only Caucasian adults living in Nashville, Tennessee, USA were represented among the donors. CD4+ T cells were enriched through magnetic negative selection, after which naive cells were positively selected on CD45RA and the remaining negative fraction served as the memory subset. Blood was collected by leukapheresis, and PBMCs were isolated by Ficoll-Histopaque density gradient centrifugation and then cryopreserved in liquid nitrogen vapor phase. Analytical flow cytometry was used to check the purity and quantity of every magnetically sorted T cell population. Genomic DNA was isolated from every sorted fraction and measured by UV absorbance on a Nanodrop 2000c. Concerning this clone: Its specific antigen is unknown. Within one base of it there is no much larger clone, and no base qualities were kept.

TCR CDR3 regions were amplified from genomic DNA by multiplex PCR using the deep immunoSEQ assay. Extracted genomic DNA from each cell subset was spread evenly across all wells of several immunoSEQ 96-well plates, with each plate serving as a replicate. For sorted subsets, around 200 ng genomic DNA, equal to tens of thousands of T cell genomes, was loaded into each replicate PCR. Purified libraries were quantified with a Qubit 3.0 fluorometer, sized on a Bioanalyzer 2100, and re-quantified with the KAPA Library Quantification kit. Every immunoSEQ 96-well plate was sequenced on a dedicated single-read 150-cycle Illumina NextSeq 550 flow cell. The source study handled its data this way. The immunoSEQ output contained only junctional sequences without quality scores, so filtering could not match that applied to full-length reads. To assign V/J genes and CDR3, sequences were annotated against IMGT germline references using PyIR, a Python wrapper for IgBLAST v1.9. Reads were removed for weak V/J assignments (E-value above 1e-6), missing CDR3, stop codons, out-of-frame junctions, or ambiguous translated residues. V3J clonotypes were defined as sequences sharing the same inferred V gene, J gene, and CDR3 amino acid sequence. To compute the percentage overlap between repertoires, the number of shared unique clonotypes was divided by the size of the smaller repertoire. Richness of each repertoire was evaluated using RTK rarefaction, the Chao1 estimator, and Recon v2.1 estimates of unobserved clonotypes. Generation probabilities for all TCRbeta clonotypes obtained by the gDNA method from a handful of donors were computed using OLGA. What TCRdb holds here is the immuneACCESS table cut down to in-frame rearrangements. Part of the clones is not present; checked against another copy, under half of the missing clones reflect an unresolved V gene, and the others are unexplained. The V and J calls and clone size are taken from that table; D and trimming were inferred from the DNA. Within this sample are under 600,000 clones, with around 95% of them counted one time only. Of the sample, approximately 0.067% falls within the top ten clones.

Ends trimmed: V by 5 bases, J by 6 bases; bases unmatched to a gene: 6. Inclusive of the bounding cysteine and phenylalanine, the CDR3 is 14 residues long. Of the read, only the CDR3 DNA is kept; its 42 bases are in frame from base 1. CDR1 and CDR2 were assigned from the germline V gene as SGDLS and YYNGEE. This TCR derives from a young woman in good health. The chain is encoded by TRBV9 joined to TRBJ2-2; 8 bases in the middle match TRBD1. Sequenced sample: naive CD4+ T cells sorted from blood. Sample cell subset or site, as interpreted from the label and publication: CD45RA+ positively selected. The CDR3 in this case is CASSDRGGAGELFF. Here is the DNA: TGTGCCAGCAGTGACAGGGGAGGAGCCGGGGAGCTGTTTTTT.